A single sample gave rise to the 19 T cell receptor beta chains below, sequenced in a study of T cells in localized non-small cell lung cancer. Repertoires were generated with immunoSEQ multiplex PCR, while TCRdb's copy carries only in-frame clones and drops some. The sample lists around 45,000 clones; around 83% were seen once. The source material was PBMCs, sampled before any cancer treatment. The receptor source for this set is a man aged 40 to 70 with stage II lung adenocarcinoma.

The chain's CDR3 is CASSQGGDYGYTF. The CDR3 DNA is TGCGCCAGCAGCCAAGGGGGGGACTATGGCTACACCTTC. V and J are TRBV5-1 and TRBJ1-2; possible D gene TRBD1, 6 bases. With 4 bases removed from V and 3 bases from J, the gap between germline ends came to 10 bases. Germline CDR1 and CDR2: SGHRS and YFSETQ. The CDR3 extends over 13 amino acids.

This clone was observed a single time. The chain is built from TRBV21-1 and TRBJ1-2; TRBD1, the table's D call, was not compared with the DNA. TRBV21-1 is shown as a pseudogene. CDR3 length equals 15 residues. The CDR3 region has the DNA TGTGCCAGCAGCAAAGGGGGCTTAGGGGACTATGGCTACACCTTC. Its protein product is CASSKGGLGDYGYTF.

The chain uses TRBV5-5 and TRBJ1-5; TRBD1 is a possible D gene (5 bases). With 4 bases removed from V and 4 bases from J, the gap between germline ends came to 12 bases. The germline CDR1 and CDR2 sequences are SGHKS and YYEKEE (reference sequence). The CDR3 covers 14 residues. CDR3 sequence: CASSPGRVNQPQHF. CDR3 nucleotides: TGTGCCAGCAGCCCGGGACGGGTAAATCAGCCCCAGCATTTT.

As DNA, the CDR3 is TGTGCCAGCAGCGTCTGGGATTACAATGAGCAGTTCTTC. Translated: CASSVWDYNEQFF. V is TRBV9 and J is TRBJ2-1, with no clear D. V was trimmed by 2 bases and J by 4 bases, leaving 7 bases between them. Germline CDR1 is SGDLS and CDR2 is YYNGEE. The CDR3 length is 13 residues.

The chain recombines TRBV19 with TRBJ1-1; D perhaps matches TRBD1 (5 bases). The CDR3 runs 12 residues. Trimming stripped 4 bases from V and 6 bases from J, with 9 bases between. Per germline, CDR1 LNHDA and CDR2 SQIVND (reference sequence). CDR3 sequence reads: CASSRRGAEAFF. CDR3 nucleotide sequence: TGTGCCAGTAGTAGGCGGGGCGCTGAAGCTTTCTTT.

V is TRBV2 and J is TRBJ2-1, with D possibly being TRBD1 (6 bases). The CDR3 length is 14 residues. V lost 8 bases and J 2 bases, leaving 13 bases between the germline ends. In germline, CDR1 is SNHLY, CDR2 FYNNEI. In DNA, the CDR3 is TGTGCCAGCCGGACAGAAGGTGCCTACAATGAGCAGTTCTTC. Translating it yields CASRTEGAYNEQFF. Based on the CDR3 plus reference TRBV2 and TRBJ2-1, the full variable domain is EPEVTQTPSHQVTQMGQEVILRCVPISNHLYFYWYRQILGQKVEFLVSFYNNEISEKSEIFDDQFSVERPDGSNFTLKIRSTKLEDSAMYFCASRTEGAYNEQFFGPGTRLTVL.

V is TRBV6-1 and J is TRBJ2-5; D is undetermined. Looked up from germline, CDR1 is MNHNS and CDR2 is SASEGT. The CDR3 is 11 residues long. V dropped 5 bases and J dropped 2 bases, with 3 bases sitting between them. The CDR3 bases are TGTGCCAGCAGTAATCAAGAGACCCAGTACTTC. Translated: CASSNQETQYF.

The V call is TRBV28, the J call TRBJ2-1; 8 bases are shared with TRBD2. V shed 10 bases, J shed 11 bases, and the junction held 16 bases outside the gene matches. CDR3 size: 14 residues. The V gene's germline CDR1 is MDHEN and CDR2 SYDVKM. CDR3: CATEGPGLEDKQFF. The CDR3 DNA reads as TGTGCCACCGAAGGTCCGGGACTAGAGGATAAGCAGTTCTTC.

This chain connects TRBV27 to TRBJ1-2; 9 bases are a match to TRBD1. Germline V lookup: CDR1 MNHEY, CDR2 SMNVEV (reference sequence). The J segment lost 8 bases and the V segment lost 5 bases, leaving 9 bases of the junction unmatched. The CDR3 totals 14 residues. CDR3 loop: CASSPQQGARGYTF. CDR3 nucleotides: TGTGCCAGCAGTCCCCAACAGGGGGCGCGGGGCTACACCTTC.

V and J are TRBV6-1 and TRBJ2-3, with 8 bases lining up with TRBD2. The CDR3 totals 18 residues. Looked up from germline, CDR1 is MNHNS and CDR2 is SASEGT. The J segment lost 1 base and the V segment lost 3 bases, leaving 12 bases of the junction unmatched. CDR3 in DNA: TGTGCCAGCAGTGAGCCCCCCCGGGCTAGCGGGCGCACAGATACGCAGTATTTT. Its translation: CASSEPPRASGRTDTQYF.

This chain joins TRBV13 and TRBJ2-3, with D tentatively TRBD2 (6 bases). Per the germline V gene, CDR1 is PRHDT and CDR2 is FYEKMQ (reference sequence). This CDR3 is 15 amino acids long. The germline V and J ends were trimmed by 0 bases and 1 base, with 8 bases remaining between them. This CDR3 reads CASSLGRGGTDTQYF. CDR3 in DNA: TGTGCCAGCAGCTTAGGGCGGGGAGGCACAGATACGCAGTATTTT.

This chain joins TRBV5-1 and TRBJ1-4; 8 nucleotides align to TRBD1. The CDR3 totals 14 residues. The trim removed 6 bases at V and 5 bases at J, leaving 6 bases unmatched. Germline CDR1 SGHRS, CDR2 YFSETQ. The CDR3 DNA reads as TGCGCCAGCAAGGCGGGACAGGAAAATGAAAAACTGTTTTTT. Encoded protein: CASKAGQENEKLFF.

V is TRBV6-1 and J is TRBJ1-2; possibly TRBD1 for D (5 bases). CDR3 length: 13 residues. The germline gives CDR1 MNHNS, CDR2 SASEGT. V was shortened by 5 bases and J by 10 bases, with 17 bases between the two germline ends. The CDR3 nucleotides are TGTGCCAGCAGTCAGGGTTCTCGTCCTGACTACACCTTC. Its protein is CASSQGSRPDYTF.

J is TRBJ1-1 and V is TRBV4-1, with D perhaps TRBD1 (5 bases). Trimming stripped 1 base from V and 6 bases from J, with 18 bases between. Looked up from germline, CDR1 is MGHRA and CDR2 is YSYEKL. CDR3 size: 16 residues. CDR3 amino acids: CASSQVGWSDSPEAFF. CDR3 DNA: TGCGCCAGCAGCCAAGTAGGATGGAGTGACAGTCCTGAAGCTTTCTTT.

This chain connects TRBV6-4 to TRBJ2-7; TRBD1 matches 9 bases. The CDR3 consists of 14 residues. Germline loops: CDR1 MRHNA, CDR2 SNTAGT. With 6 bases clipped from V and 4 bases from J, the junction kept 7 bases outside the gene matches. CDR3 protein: CASSIGTGSYEQYV. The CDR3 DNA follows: TGTGCCAGCAGCATTGGGACAGGGTCATACGAGCAGTACGTC.

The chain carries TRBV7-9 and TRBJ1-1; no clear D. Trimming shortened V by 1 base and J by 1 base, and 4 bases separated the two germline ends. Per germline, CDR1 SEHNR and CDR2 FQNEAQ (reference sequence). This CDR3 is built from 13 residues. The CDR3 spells CASSLGQNTEAFF. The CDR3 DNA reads TGTGCCAGCAGCTTAGGGCAGAACACTGAAGCTTTCTTT.

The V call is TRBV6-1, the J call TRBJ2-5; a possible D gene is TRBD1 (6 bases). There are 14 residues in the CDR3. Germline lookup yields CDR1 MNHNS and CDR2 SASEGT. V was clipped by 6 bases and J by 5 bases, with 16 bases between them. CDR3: CASRSTGGGETQYF. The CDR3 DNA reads TGTGCCAGCAGATCGACAGGTGGCGGGGAGACCCAGTACTTC.

This CDR3 reads CASSESFGGNTEAFF. The CDR3 coding sequence is TGTGCCAGCAGTGAAAGTTTTGGTGGGAACACTGAAGCTTTCTTT. The chain recombines TRBV6-1 with TRBJ1-1; D remains unclear. Germline V gives CDR1 MNHNS, CDR2 SASEGT. This CDR3 is 15 amino acids long. V lost 2 bases and J lost 1, with 11 bases in between.

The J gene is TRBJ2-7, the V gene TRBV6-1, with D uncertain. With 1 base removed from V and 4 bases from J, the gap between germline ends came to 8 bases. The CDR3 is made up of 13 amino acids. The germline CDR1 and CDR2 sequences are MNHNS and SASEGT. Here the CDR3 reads CASSEGRAYEQYV. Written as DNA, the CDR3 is TGTGCCAGCAGTGAAGGCAGAGCTTACGAGCAGTACGTC.